The 22 T cell receptor beta chains presented below share a single source sample, sequenced in a study. Cells sorted as Tregs were CD4+, CD25+ and CD127-/low. TCRdb analysed the 5' RACE reads with MiXCR anew, one entry per CDR3 protein. In the table there are fewer than 50,000 distinct CDR3 sequences, roughly a fifth of which are singletons. The sequencing sample was made of Tregs sorted from a lymph node. These TCRs come from a female donor with breast cancer.

About this clonotype itself: This may be a read error, as it is one base from a much larger clone. The DNA of the CDR3 is TGCAGCGTTGTTGTCTTATCCGACCATGGCTACACCTTC. It specifies CSVVVLSDHGYTF. The chain employs TRBV29-1 and TRBJ1-2; D gene uncertain. The V gene's germline CDR1 is SQVTM and CDR2 ANQGSEA. V lost 4 bases and J 6 bases, leaving 15 bases between the germline ends. This CDR3 spans 13 amino acids.

This clonotype was picked up a small number of times. This chain uses TRBV9 with TRBJ2-1, with D tentatively TRBD1 or TRBD2 (6 bases each). Germline assignment: CDR1 SGDLS and CDR2 YYNGEE. The CDR3 consists of 14 residues. V lost 8 bases and J lost 3, with 15 bases in between. The CDR3 loop reads CASDGGGDYNEQFF. The CDR3 DNA reads as TGTGCCAGTGACGGGGGCGGGGACTACAATGAGCAGTTCTTC.

This clonotype was found once. A much bigger clone sits one base away, suggesting this may be a read error. This sequence joins TRBV9 and TRBJ2-2; 9 bases align to TRBD2. This CDR3 has 17 residues. Germline V gives CDR1 SGDLS, CDR2 YYNGEE. The V gene end was trimmed by 0 bases and the J gene end by 6 bases; junction bases not matched to a gene: 9. CDR3 in amino acids: CASSVVVGGRGSGELFF. The CDR3 DNA is TGTGCCAGCAGCGTAGTGGTCGGCGGGAGGGGCTCCGGGGAGCTGTTTTTT.

The chain uses TRBV5-4 and TRBJ2-4; 8 bases are shared with TRBD2. The CDR3 extends over 15 amino acids. Germline loops: CDR1 SGHNT, CDR2 YYREEE (reference sequence). V lost 3 bases and J lost 1; bases outside the gene matches: 3. Here the CDR3 reads CASSSRTSAKNIQYF. CDR3 DNA: TGTGCCAGCAGCTCTAGGACTAGCGCCAAAAACATTCAGTACTTC.

The chain has TRBV20-1 and TRBJ1-1, with D perhaps TRBD1 (6 bases). The CDR3 covers 16 residues. Looked up from germline, CDR1 is DFQATT and CDR2 is SNEGSKA (reference sequence). V lost 3 bases and J 2 bases, leaving 19 bases between the germline ends. CDR3 nucleotide sequence: TGCAGTGCTAGGGGGGAATACGGGGGGCCCAACACTGAAGCTTTCTTT. It codes for CSARGEYGGPNTEAFF.

A few counts support this clonotype. The CDR3 DNA follows: TGTGCCAGCAGTGACCAGGCTAGTGATGAGCAGTTCTTC. Its translation is CASSDQASDEQFF. This chain uses TRBV6-4 with TRBJ2-1; D gene unclear. The germline V gene has CDR1 MRHNA and CDR2 SNTAGT. This CDR3 is 13 amino acids long. V shed 2 bases and J shed 8 bases, with 10 bases lying between them.

This clonotype was detected many times. The chain is built from TRBV20-1 and TRBJ1-2; D call uncertain. Trimming took off 2 bases at V and 0 bases at J, with 4 bases between the two ends. Germline-derived CDR1 and CDR2 are DFQATT and SNEGSKA (reference sequence). The CDR3 spans 12 residues. For the CDR3, the DNA is TGCAGTGCTAGACAGGCTAACTATGGCTACACCTTC. This codes for CSARQANYGYTF.

V and J are TRBV12-3 or TRBV12-4 and TRBJ2-1; D gene uncertain. Trimming shortened V by 6 bases and J by 0 bases, and 12 bases separated the two germline ends. The CDR3 length is 15 residues. CDR3 sequence: CASSTGRNSYNEQFF. The CDR3 DNA sequence: TGTGCCAGCAGCACCGGGCGGAACTCCTACAATGAGCAGTTCTTC.

This clonotype has ten or more counts. CDR3 sequence (DNA): TGCGCCAGCAGCCCATCTAAAGGGACAGGGGGGCACGAGCAGTACTTC. It codes for CASSPSKGTGGHEQYF. The V call is TRBV4-1, the J call TRBJ2-7; TRBD1 matches 11 bases. The germline gives CDR1 MGHRA, CDR2 YSYEKL. The CDR3 sequence is 16 residues long. The ends lost 4 bases at V and 5 bases at J; junction bases unmatched: 10.

This clonotype was counted ten times or more. The gene calls are TRBV5-1 and TRBJ1-4; possible D gene TRBD1, 5 bases. With 4 bases removed from V and 5 bases from J, the gap between germline ends came to 18 bases. Germline-derived CDR1 and CDR2 are SGHRS and YFSETQ. This CDR3 is 16 amino acids long. The CDR3 region has the DNA TGCGCCAGCAGCATCGGTTTGCGGCAGGGAAATGAAAAACTGTTTTTT. It codes for CASSIGLRQGNEKLFF.

With respect to this clonotype: A much larger clone lies one base from this, so it may be a read error. CDR3 nucleotide sequence: TGTGTCAGCAGGAGCGGGAGAGGGACAGATACGCAGTATTTT. Its translation is CVSRSGRGTDTQYF. The chain carries TRBV28 and TRBJ2-3; TRBD2 agrees at 8 bases. The CDR3 runs 14 residues. Germline values: CDR1 MDHEN, CDR2 SYDVKM.

By share, this clonotype ranks as medium-sized. The V and J genes are TRBV6-1 and TRBJ1-6, with no clear D. Between the trimmed V and J ends, which lost 7 bases and 1 base, there was a span of 20 bases. This CDR3 spans 18 amino acids. CDR1 MNHNS and CDR2 SASEGT come from the germline V gene. The CDR3 sequence is CASKMDGEMDSYNSPLHF. For the CDR3, the DNA is TGTGCCAGCAAGATGGACGGGGAGATGGATTCCTATAATTCACCCCTCCACTTT.

This clonotype was counted a few times. V gene TRBV12-3 or TRBV12-4 combines with J gene TRBJ2-5, with D maybe TRBD2 (7 bases). The V end was cut by 4 bases, the J end by 5 bases, with 17 bases between. The CDR3 loop spans 15 amino acids. Here the CDR3 reads CASSSRGGGGETQYF. As DNA, the CDR3 is TGTGCCAGCAGTTCCCGAGGGGGGGGAGGGGAGACCCAGTACTTC.

This clonotype turned up a few times. The chain links TRBV27 to TRBJ2-7, with D maybe TRBD2 (7 bases). The CDR3 runs 15 residues. Trimming stripped 5 bases from V and 0 bases from J, with 14 bases between. Germline CDR1 is MNHEY and CDR2 is SMNVEV (reference sequence). In DNA, the CDR3 is TGTGCCAGCAGTCAAACAGGGAGGGTCTCCTACGAGCAGTACTTC. Its protein is CASSQTGRVSYEQYF.

The chain combines TRBV12-3 or TRBV12-4 with TRBJ1-1; no definite D call. Deletions cut 3 bases from V and 4 bases from J, with 24 bases between. The CDR3 covers 18 residues. The DNA for the CDR3 is TGTGCCAGCAGTTTGGTCTCCTGGGGTTCCACCGAGGGCACTGAAGCTTTCTTT. It encodes CASSLVSWGSTEGTEAFF.

Many counts were recorded for this clonotype. The DNA for the CDR3 is TGCGCCAGCAGCCTTGGCGGCCGGGACACCCGCTACACCTTC. The encoded protein is CASSLGGRDTRYTF. The gene calls are TRBV5-1 and TRBJ1-2, with D perhaps matching TRBD1 (6 bases). Germline lookup yields CDR1 SGHRS and CDR2 YFSETQ. The CDR3 sequence is 14 residues long. Trimming stripped 4 bases from V and 9 bases from J, with 19 bases between.

This sequence joins TRBV12-3 or TRBV12-4 and TRBJ1-1; D remains ambiguous. CDR3 length equals 15 residues. Deletions cut 1 base from V and 4 bases from J, with 13 bases between. CDR3: CASSLVRARGTEAFF. CDR3 sequence (DNA): TGTGCCAGCAGTTTAGTGAGGGCGCGGGGCACTGAAGCTTTCTTT.

This clonotype was recorded at least ten times. This chain uses TRBV12-3 or TRBV12-4 with TRBJ1-1, with TRBD1 as a possible D gene (6 bases). Trimming took 6 bases from V and 1 from J, leaving 9 bases between them. This CDR3 has 13 residues. The CDR3 here is CASRRQENTEAFF. The CDR3 DNA is TGTGCCAGCAGACGACAGGAGAACACTGAAGCTTTCTTT.

The chain recombines TRBV5-1 with TRBJ2-7, with 7 nucleotides matching TRBD2. The CDR3 spans 16 residues. V lost 4 bases and J lost 3; bases outside the gene matches: 13. CDR1 and CDR2 from the germline V gene are SGHRS and YFSETQ. This CDR3 reads CASSRGEGLRDYEQYF. CDR3 in DNA: TGCGCCAGCAGCCGTGGGGAGGGGTTAAGGGACTACGAGCAGTACTTC.

A few counts support this clonotype. The rearrangement uses TRBV7-9 and TRBJ2-3; perhaps TRBD1 as D (6 bases). The CDR3 sequence is 16 residues long. Between the trimmed V and J ends, which lost 5 bases and 2 bases, there was a span of 17 bases. Germline V CDR1 and CDR2: SEHNR, FQNEAQ (reference sequence). The CDR3, as DNA: TGTGCCAGCAGCCCCAAGTACAGGGTTTTCACAGATACGCAGTATTTT. Its translation is CASSPKYRVFTDTQYF.

This clonotype rates as medium-sized (0.01 to 0.1%). The chain combines TRBV12-3 or TRBV12-4 with TRBJ1-1; D gene uncertain. The V gene lost 5 bases and the J gene lost 7 bases, with 5 bases spanning the gap. CDR3 size: 10 residues. CDR3 in DNA: TGTGCCAGCAGTAATAATGAAGCTTTCTTT. The encoded protein is CASSNNEAFF.

The rearrangement links TRBV10-3 to TRBJ2-6; tentatively, D is TRBD1 (5 bases). Trimming shortened V by 4 bases and J by 3 bases, and 22 bases separated the two germline ends. The germline gives CDR1 ENHRY, CDR2 SYGVKD. The CDR3 is 19 amino acids. CDR3 sequence: CAISGSKGRSILGANVLTF. The CDR3 bases are TGTGCCATCAGTGGTTCGAAGGGGCGCAGTATACTTGGGGCCAACGTCCTGACTTTC.